Following are 29 T cell receptor beta chains from one sample sequenced in a study of CD4 T cells in relation to SARS-CoV-2 and coronaviruses. Measured with immunoSEQ multiplex PCR; TCRdb has only the in-frame clones, and not every one. The sample contains 40,000 to 50,000 clones, 84% of which appear only once. Their target antigens are unknown. The source material was naive CD4+ T cells from PBMCs, cultured in vitro. Subset: naive CD4+ T cells isolated by negative enrichment. The receptors derive from an adult with COVID-19.

The chain has TRBV28 and TRBJ2-3, with D unclear. This CDR3 spans 12 amino acids. The germline V gene has CDR1 MDHEN and CDR2 SYDVKM. Trimming removed 6 bases from V and 0 bases from J, with 4 bases in between. CDR3 nucleotide sequence: TGTGCCAGCAGCGTCAGCACAGATACGCAGTATTTT. Residues: CASSVSTDTQYF.

This clone was picked up a small number of times. V and J are TRBV7-8 and TRBJ2-7, with D possibly matching TRBD1 (5 bases). This CDR3 comprises 14 residues. Germline V lookup: CDR1 SGHVS, CDR2 FQNEAQ. Trimming took 1 base from V and 2 from J, leaving 9 bases between them. CDR3 sequence (DNA): TGTGCCAGCAGCTTAGATGACAGTCCCTACGAGCAGTACTTC. It yields the protein CASSLDDSPYEQYF.

This clone occurred once. The chain links TRBV5-5 to TRBJ2-1; D is uncertain. Germline assignment: CDR1 SGHKS and CDR2 YYEKEE (reference sequence). This CDR3 spans 16 amino acids. V was shortened by 4 bases and J by 0 bases, with 14 bases between the two germline ends. The DNA of the CDR3 is TGTGCCAGCAGCCCTCTAATGGCGGACTCCTACAATGAGCAGTTCTTC. Amino acid sequence: CASSPLMADSYNEQFF.

The chain carries TRBV6-5 and TRBJ2-1; a possible D gene is TRBD1 (7 bases). The CDR3 consists of 14 residues. Trimming shortened V by 2 bases and J by 8 bases, and 13 bases separated the two germline ends. Germline CDR1 reads MNHEY; CDR2 reads SVGAGI. The DNA for the CDR3 is TGTGCCAGCAGTTACACTCCAGGGGGGCATGAGCAGTTCTTC. Amino acid sequence: CASSYTPGGHEQFF.

V gene TRBV19 combines with J gene TRBJ2-6, with 12 bases that match TRBD1. V gave up 3 bases and J gave up 3 bases; unmatched junction bases: 12. Per the germline V gene, CDR1 is LNHDA and CDR2 is SQIVND (reference sequence). The CDR3 is 20 amino acids. The CDR3 protein is CASSIGLRDRGLGGANVLTF. Here the CDR3 DNA reads TGTGCCAGTAGTATCGGACTACGGGACAGGGGGCTAGGTGGGGCCAACGTCCTGACTTTC.

V gene TRBV28 combines with J gene TRBJ2-7, with 11 bases fitting TRBD2. This CDR3 has 18 residues. Losses at the gene ends were 7 bases for V and 4 bases for J; bases not matched to a gene: 18. Per germline, CDR1 MDHEN and CDR2 SYDVKM. The CDR3 protein is CASTPGLAGPSRIYEQYF. The DNA of the CDR3 is TGTGCCAGCACTCCCGGACTAGCGGGCCCCTCGAGGATTTACGAGCAGTACTTC.

This sequence joins TRBV11-3 and TRBJ1-1, with a weak D call TRBD1 (5 bases). Trimming cost V 5 bases and J 7 bases, with 14 bases left between them. Germline CDR1 reads SGHNT; CDR2 reads YENEEA. This CDR3 is 13 amino acids long. For the CDR3, the DNA is TGTGCCAGCAGCATCAGACCTGACAGTGAAGCTTTCTTT. Its translation is CASSIRPDSEAFF.

The chain carries TRBV18 and TRBJ2-7; D perhaps matches TRBD2 (6 bases). This CDR3 region has 12 residues. Trimming stripped 6 bases from V and 5 bases from J, with 11 bases between. In germline, CDR1 is KGHSH, CDR2 LQKENI. The DNA of the CDR3 is TGTGCCAGCTCGCCCGGGGGACACGAGCAGTACTTC. Amino acid sequence: CASSPGGHEQYF.

This clone was seen only a few times. CDR3 nucleotides: TGTGCCAGCAGCTTAAGGGGGGGGCCCGACGAGCAGTACTTC. Amino acid sequence: CASSLRGGPDEQYF. V gene TRBV7-3 combines with J gene TRBJ2-7; possible D gene TRBD2, 7 bases. From germline, CDR1 is SGHTA and CDR2 FQGTGA. Trimming removed 1 base at V and 5 bases at J, with 12 bases between. The CDR3 has 14 amino acids.

This clone has a handful of counts. The gene calls are TRBV28 and TRBJ2-3; possibly TRBD2 for D (6 bases). Germline V gives CDR1 MDHEN, CDR2 SYDVKM. The CDR3 sequence is 15 residues long. Trimming left V 5 bases short and J 0 bases short, with 12 bases between. The CDR3 sequence is CASSLSGGSTDTQYF. The CDR3 nucleotides are TGTGCCAGCAGTCTTAGCGGAGGCAGCACAGATACGCAGTATTTT.

The chain combines TRBV7-2 with TRBJ2-1; D not resolved. V shed 1 base and J shed 10 bases, with 5 bases lying between them. This CDR3 has 11 residues. Germline V lookup: CDR1 SGHTA, CDR2 FQGNSA. The CDR3 coding sequence is TGTGCCAGCAGCTTAGGAGGAGAGCAGTTCTTC. Its translation: CASSLGGEQFF.

V usage is TRBV5-1 and J usage is TRBJ2-3; 7 bases are a match to TRBD1. The length of the CDR3 is 15 residues. V lost 0 bases, J lost 5 bases, and 6 bases stayed unmatched. Germline V gene sequence: CDR1 SGHRS, CDR2 YFSETQ. Written as DNA, the CDR3 is TGCGCCAGCAGCTTGGTACAGGGGTTTGGAGATACGCAGTATTTT. It is translated as CASSLVQGFGDTQYF.

The chain joins TRBV18 to TRBJ2-1, with 9 bases aligning to TRBD1. The CDR3 has 13 amino acids. J gave up 8 bases and V 6 bases, and 5 bases lay outside the gene matches. Germline values: CDR1 KGHSH, CDR2 LQKENI. In DNA, the CDR3 is TGTGCCAGCTCCCCGGGACAGGGCGATGAGCAGTTCTTC. This sequence encodes CASSPGQGDEQFF.

V and J are TRBV19 and TRBJ2-1; D gene ambiguous. Germline V gene data show CDR1 as LNHDA and CDR2 as SQIVND (reference sequence). This CDR3 spans 15 amino acids. V was shortened by 3 bases and J by 3 bases, with 12 bases between the two germline ends. CDR3 nucleotides: TGTGCCAGTAGTATCCGAGGATCTAACTACAATGAGCAGTTCTTC. Translation gives CASSIRGSNYNEQFF.

This chain connects TRBV11-2 to TRBJ2-3; 11 positions agree with TRBD1. Trimming removed 5 bases from V and 4 bases from J; junction bases left unmatched: 8. CDR3 length equals 16 residues. In germline, CDR1 is SGHAT, CDR2 FQNNGV. In nucleotides, the CDR3 is TGTGCCAGCAGCCCCCGGACAGGGGGCAGGGCAGATACGCAGTATTTT. This encodes CASSPRTGGRADTQYF.

The rearrangement links TRBV5-1 to TRBJ2-7, with D possibly being TRBD1 (5 bases). This CDR3 has 12 residues. From germline, CDR1 is SGHRS and CDR2 YFSETQ. Deletions cut 4 bases from V and 3 bases from J, with 8 bases between. CDR3 sequence (DNA): TGCGCCAGCAGCATAGACAGCTACGAGCAGTACTTC. Its translation: CASSIDSYEQYF.

As for this clone: Mismatch with germline at one junction end may stem from a read error. V and J are TRBV7-9 and TRBJ2-7; D is tentatively TRBD1 or TRBD2 (5 bases each). The V gene's germline CDR1 is SEHNR and CDR2 FQNEAQ (reference sequence). This CDR3 comprises 12 residues. The CDR3 is CASSLGPPAADF. In DNA, the CDR3 is TGTGCCAGCAGCTTGGGACCGCCCGCAGCGGACTTC. Full variable domain (remainder filled in from reference TRBV7-9 and TRBJ2-7): DTGVSQNPRHKITKRGQNVTFRCDPISEHNRLYWYRQTLGQGPEFLTYFQNEAQLEKSRLLSDRFSAERPKGSFSTLEIQRTEQGDSAMYLCASSLGPPAADFGPGTRLTVT.

The chain joins TRBV2 to TRBJ2-3; unclear D gene. V was clipped by 2 bases and J by 4 bases, with 1 base between them. The CDR3 is 11 amino acids. CDR1 and CDR2 from the germline V gene are SNHLY and FYNNEI. The CDR3 is CASSEPDTQYF. As DNA, the CDR3 is TGTGCCAGCAGTGAACCAGATACGCAGTATTTT.

This chain links TRBV11-2 with TRBJ2-2, with TRBD2 identical over 7 bases. This CDR3 spans 14 amino acids. Unmatched junction bases numbered 3, after V lost 3 bases and J lost 5 bases. Germline V gene data show CDR1 as SGHAT and CDR2 as FQNNGV. CDR3 in amino acids: CASSFGGNTGELFF. In DNA, the CDR3 is TGTGCCAGCAGCTTCGGGGGGAATACCGGGGAGCTGTTTTTT.

The rearrangement joins TRBV11-2 to TRBJ2-3; TRBD2 might be the D (6 bases). In germline, CDR1 is SGHAT, CDR2 FQNNGV. CDR3 length: 13 amino acids. V was clipped by 5 bases and J by 5 bases, with 11 bases between them. The CDR3 coding sequence is TGTGCCAGCAGCCTCGGGGACTTAGATACGCAGTATTTT. It codes for CASSLGDLDTQYF.

The chain links TRBV5-1 to TRBJ2-2, with 11 positions matching TRBD2. The CDR3 spans 16 residues. The trim removed 5 bases at V and 4 bases at J, leaving 7 bases unmatched. From germline, CDR1 is SGHRS and CDR2 YFSETQ. The CDR3 DNA reads as TGCGCCAGCAGTCCAACTAGCGGGAGAGGCACCGGGGAGCTGTTTTTT. Residues: CASSPTSGRGTGELFF.

The chain has TRBV30 and TRBJ2-3; D might be TRBD1 (6 bases). CDR3 length: 14 residues. Germline V gene sequence: CDR1 GTSNPN, CDR2 SVGIG (reference sequence). With 0 bases removed from V and 2 bases from J, the gap between germline ends came to 9 bases. As DNA, the CDR3 is TGTGCCTGGAGTGTAGGGGGTTCCACAGATACGCAGTATTTT. This codes for CAWSVGGSTDTQYF.

This clone is a singleton in its sample. The chain joins TRBV6-1 to TRBJ1-4; perhaps TRBD1 as D (5 bases). Trimming stripped 2 bases from V and 7 bases from J, with 11 bases between. The germline V gene encodes CDR1 MNHNS and CDR2 SASEGT. This CDR3 contains 14 residues. CDR3 DNA sequence: TGTGCCAGCAGTGAAAAAGGGGTTGGTGAAAAACTGTTTTTT. It codes for CASSEKGVGEKLFF.

This chain joins TRBV11-2 and TRBJ1-1; no clear D. The CDR3 has 14 residues. V lost 0 bases and J lost 6, with 11 bases in between. CDR1 is SGHAT, CDR2 FQNNGV, per germline. CDR3 bases: TGTGCCAGCAGCTTAGATCCCCCGTCGGCTGAAGCTTTCTTT. Amino acid sequence: CASSLDPPSAEAFF.

V is TRBV7-9 and J is TRBJ1-4; D not resolved. CDR3 size: 15 residues. CDR1 is SEHNR and CDR2 is FQNEAQ in the germline V gene (reference sequence). V was pared by 2 bases and J by 1 base, with 8 bases between. CDR3 loop: CASSLLRGTNEKLFF. Here the CDR3 DNA reads TGTGCCAGCAGCTTACTTCGTGGAACTAATGAAAAACTGTTTTTT.

Comment on this clone: One end of the junction fails to match germline, which may point to a read error. V and J are TRBV7-7 and TRBJ2-3, with TRBD1 matching 10 bases. Germline CDR1 SSHAT, CDR2 FNYEAQ (reference sequence). CDR3 length: 13 amino acids. The CDR3 sequence is CASSLTGGSAQYF. The CDR3 region has the DNA TGTGCTAGCAGCTTGACAGGGGGCTCGGCGCAGTATTTT.

This chain uses TRBV30 with TRBJ2-7, with TRBD2 matching 14 bases. V shed 3 bases, J shed 4 bases, and the junction held 8 bases outside the gene matches. Germline assignment: CDR1 GTSNPN and CDR2 SVGIG (reference sequence). This CDR3 is 16 amino acids long. The CDR3 sequence: CAWSAPRTSGRYEQYF. The CDR3 DNA follows: TGTGCCTGGAGCGCACCCAGGACTAGCGGGAGGTACGAGCAGTACTTC.

The rearrangement links TRBV7-2 to TRBJ2-3, with D unclear. The CDR3 runs 14 residues. Per the germline V gene, CDR1 is SGHTA and CDR2 is FQGNSA. V lost 0 bases and J 7 bases, leaving 11 bases between the germline ends. As DNA, the CDR3 is TGTGCCAGCAGCTTAGCCCGCCTTAGGAATACGCAGTATTTT. This encodes CASSLARLRNTQYF.

This clone was recorded a few times. The J gene is TRBJ2-1, the V gene TRBV7-9; TRBD2 agrees at 14 bases. V lost 5 bases to trimming and J lost 8 bases; unmatched junction nucleotides: 5. Germline CDR1 and CDR2: SEHNR and FQNEAQ (reference sequence). The CDR3 length is 15 residues. The CDR3 bases are TGTGCCAGCAGCCCGCGACTAGCGGGGGGGGATGAGCAGTTCTTC. Its protein is CASSPRLAGGDEQFF. Full variable domain (remainder filled in from reference TRBV7-9 and TRBJ2-1): DTGVSQNPRHKITKRGQNVTFRCDPISEHNRLYWYRQTLGQGPEFLTYFQNEAQLEKSRLLSDRFSAERPKGSFSTLEIQRTEQGDSAMYLCASSPRLAGGDEQFFGPGTRLTVL.